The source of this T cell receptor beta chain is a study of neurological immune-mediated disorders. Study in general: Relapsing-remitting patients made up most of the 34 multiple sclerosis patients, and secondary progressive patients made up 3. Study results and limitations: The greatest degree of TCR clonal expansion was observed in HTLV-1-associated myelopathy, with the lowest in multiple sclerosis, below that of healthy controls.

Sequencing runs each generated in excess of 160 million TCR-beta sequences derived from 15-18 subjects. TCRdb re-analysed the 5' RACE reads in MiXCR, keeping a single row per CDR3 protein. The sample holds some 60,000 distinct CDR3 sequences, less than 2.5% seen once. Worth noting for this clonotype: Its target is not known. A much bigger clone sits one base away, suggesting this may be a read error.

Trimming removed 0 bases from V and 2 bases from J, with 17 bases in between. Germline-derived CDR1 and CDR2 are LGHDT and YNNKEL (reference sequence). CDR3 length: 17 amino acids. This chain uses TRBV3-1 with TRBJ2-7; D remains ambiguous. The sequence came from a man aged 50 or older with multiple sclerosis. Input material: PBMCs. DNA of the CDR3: TGTGCCAGCAGCCAAGACCGCCCAAGCGTGAAACCCTACGAGCAGTACTTC. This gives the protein CASSQDRPSVKPYEQYF.